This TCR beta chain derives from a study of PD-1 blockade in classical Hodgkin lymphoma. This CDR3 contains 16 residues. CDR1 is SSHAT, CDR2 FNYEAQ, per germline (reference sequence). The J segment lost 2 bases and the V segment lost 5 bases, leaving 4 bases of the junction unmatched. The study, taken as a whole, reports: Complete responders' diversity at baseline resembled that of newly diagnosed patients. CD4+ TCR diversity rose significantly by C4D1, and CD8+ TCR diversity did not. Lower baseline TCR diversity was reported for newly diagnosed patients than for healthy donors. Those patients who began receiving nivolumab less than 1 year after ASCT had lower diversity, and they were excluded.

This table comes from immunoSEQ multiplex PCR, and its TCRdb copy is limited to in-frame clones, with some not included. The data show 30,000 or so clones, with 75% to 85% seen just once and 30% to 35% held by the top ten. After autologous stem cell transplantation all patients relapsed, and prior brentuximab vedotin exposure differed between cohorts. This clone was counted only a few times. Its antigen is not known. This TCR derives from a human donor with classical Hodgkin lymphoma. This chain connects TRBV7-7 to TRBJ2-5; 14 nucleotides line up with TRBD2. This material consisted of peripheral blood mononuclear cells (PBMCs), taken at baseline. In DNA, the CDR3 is TGTGCCAGCAGCCCGGGACTAGCGGGGGCGCAAGAGACCCAGTACTTC. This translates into CASSPGLAGAQETQYF.